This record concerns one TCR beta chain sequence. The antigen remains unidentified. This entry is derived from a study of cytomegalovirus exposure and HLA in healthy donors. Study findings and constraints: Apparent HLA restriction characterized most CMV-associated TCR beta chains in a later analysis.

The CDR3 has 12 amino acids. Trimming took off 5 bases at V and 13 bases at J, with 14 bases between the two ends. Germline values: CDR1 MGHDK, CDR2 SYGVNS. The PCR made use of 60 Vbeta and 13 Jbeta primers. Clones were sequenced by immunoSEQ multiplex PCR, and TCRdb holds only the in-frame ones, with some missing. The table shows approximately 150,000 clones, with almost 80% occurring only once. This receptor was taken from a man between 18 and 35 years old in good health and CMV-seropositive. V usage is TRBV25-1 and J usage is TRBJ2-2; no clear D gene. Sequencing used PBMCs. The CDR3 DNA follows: TGTGCCAGCAGTCCCGGTCCCGGCGGGCTGTTTTTT. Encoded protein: CASSPGPGGLFF.